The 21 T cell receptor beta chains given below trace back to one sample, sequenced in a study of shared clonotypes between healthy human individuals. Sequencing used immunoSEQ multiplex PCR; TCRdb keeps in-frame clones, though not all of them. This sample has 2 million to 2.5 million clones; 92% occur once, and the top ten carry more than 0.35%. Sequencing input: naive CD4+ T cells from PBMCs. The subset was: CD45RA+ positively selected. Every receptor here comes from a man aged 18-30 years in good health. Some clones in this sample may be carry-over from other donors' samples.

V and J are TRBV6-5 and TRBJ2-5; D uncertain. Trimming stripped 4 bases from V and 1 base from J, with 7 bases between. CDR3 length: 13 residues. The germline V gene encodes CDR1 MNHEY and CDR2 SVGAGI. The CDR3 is CASSSGTQETQYF. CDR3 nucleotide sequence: TGTGCCAGCAGTTCCGGAACCCAAGAGACCCAGTACTTC.

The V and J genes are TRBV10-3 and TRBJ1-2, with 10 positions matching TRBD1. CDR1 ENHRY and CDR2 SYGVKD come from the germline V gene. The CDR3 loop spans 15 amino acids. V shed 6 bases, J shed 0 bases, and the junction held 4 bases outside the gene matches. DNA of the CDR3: TGTGCCATCAGAGTAGGGACAGGGGCTAACTATGGCTACACCTTC. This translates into CAIRVGTGANYGYTF.

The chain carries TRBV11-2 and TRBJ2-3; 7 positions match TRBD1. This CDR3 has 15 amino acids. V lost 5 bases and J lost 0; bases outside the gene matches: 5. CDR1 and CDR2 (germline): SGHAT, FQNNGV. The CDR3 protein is CASSTTGASTDTQYF. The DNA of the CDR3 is TGTGCCAGCAGCACCACAGGGGCGAGCACAGATACGCAGTATTTT.

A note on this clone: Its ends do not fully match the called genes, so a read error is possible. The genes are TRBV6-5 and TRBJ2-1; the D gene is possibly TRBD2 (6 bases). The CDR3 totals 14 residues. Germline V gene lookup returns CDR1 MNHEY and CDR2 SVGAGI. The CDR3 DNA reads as TGTGCCAGCAGTTACGATGCTAGCGAACTCGAGCTGTTCTTC. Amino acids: CASSYDASELELFF.

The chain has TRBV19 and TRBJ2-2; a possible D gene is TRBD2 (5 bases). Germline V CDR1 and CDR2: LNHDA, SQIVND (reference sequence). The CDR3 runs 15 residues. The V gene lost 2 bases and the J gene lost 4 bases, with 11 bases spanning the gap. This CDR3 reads CASSIRGVSTGELFF. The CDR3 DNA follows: TGTGCCAGTAGTATACGGGGTGTGAGCACCGGGGAGCTGTTTTTT.

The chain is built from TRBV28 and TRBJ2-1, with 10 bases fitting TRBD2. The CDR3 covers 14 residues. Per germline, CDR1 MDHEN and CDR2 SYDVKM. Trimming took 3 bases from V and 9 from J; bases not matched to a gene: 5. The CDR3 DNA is TGTGCCAGCAGTTTGGAACTAGCGGGAAGTGAGCAGTTCTTC. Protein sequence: CASSLELAGSEQFF.

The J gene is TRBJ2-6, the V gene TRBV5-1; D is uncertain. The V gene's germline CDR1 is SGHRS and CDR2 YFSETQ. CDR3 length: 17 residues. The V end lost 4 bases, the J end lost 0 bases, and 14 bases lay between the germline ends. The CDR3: CASSLRSTVSGANVLTF. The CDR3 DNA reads TGCGCCAGCAGCCTCAGATCGACGGTCTCTGGGGCCAACGTCCTGACTTTC.

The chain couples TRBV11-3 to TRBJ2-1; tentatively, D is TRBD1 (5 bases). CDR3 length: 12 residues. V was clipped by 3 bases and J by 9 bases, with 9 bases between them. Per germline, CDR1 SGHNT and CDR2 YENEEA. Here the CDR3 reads CASSFPRGEQFF. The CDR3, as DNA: TGTGCCAGCAGCTTTCCTAGGGGTGAGCAGTTCTTC.

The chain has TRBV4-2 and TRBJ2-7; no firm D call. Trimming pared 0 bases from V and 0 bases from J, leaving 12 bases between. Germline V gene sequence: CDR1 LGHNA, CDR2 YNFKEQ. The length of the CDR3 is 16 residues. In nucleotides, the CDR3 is TGTGCCAGCAGCCAAGATTCGTCAACCCGCTCCTACGAGCAGTACTTC. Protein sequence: CASSQDSSTRSYEQYF.

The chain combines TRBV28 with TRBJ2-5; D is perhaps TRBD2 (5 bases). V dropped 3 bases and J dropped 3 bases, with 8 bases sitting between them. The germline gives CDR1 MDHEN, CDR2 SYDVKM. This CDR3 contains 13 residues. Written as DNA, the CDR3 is TGTGCCAGCAGTTTGGTGGGAGAAGAGACCCAGTACTTC. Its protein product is CASSLVGEETQYF. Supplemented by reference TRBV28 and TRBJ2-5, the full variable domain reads DVKVTQSSRYLVKRTGEKVFLECVQDMDHENMFWYRQDPGLGLRLIYFSYDVKMKEKGDIPEGYSVSREKKERFSLILESASTNQTSMYLCASSLVGEETQYFGPGTRLLVL.

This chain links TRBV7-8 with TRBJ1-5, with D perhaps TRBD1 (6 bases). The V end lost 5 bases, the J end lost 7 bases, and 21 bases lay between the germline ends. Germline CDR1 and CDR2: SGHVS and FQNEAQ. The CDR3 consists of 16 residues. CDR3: CASSGLSPNRVQPQHF. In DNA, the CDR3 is TGTGCCAGCAGCGGACTGTCCCCCAACAGGGTCCAGCCCCAGCATTTT.

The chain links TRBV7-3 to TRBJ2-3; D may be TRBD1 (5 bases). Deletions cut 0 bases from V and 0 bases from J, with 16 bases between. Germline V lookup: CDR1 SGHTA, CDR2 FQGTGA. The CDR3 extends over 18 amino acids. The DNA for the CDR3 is TGTGCCAGCAGCTTAACGTTCCCTGGGCAGGGAAGCACAGATACGCAGTATTTT. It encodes CASSLTFPGQGSTDTQYF.

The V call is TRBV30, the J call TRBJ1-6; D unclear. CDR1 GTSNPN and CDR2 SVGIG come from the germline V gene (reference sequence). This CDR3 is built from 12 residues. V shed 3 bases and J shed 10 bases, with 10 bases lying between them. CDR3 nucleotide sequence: TGTGCCTGGAGCGAGACTTGGTCACCCCTCCACTTT. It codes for CAWSETWSPLHF.

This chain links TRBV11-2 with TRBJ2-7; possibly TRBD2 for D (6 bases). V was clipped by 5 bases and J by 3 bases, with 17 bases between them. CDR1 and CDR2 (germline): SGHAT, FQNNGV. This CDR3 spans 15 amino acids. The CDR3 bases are TGTGCCAGCAGCCGATCGGGAGTAGCAGGCTACGAGCAGTACTTC. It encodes CASSRSGVAGYEQYF.

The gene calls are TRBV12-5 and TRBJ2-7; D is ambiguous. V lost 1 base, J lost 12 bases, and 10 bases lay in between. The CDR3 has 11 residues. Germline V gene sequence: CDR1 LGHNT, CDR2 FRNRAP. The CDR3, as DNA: TGTGCTAGTGGTTTGGGGAGCTTAGCGTACTTC. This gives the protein CASGLGSLAYF.

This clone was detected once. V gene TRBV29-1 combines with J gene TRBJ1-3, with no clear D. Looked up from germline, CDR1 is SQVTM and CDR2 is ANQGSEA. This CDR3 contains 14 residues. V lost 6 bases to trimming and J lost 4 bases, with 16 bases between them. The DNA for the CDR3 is TGCAGCGTCGGAGTAGACGGGGTCGGAAACACCATATATTTT. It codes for CSVGVDGVGNTIYF.

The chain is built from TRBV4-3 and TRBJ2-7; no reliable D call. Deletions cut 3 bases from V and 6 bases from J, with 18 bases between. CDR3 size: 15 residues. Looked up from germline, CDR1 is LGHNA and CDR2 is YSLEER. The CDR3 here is CASSQSLALSTEQYF. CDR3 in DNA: TGCGCCAGCAGCCAGTCACTGGCCCTATCGACCGAGCAGTACTTC.

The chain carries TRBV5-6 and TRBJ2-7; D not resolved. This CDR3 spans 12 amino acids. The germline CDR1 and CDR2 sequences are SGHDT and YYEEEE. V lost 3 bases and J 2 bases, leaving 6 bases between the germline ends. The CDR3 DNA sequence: TGTGCCAGCAGCTCCCGTCCCTACGAGCAGTACTTC. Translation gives CASSSRPYEQYF.

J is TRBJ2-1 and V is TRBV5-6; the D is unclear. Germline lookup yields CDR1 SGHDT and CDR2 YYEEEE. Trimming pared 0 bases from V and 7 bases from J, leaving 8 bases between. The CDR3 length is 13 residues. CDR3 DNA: TGTGCCAGCAGCTTGGACCTTGCTAATGAGCAGTTCTTC. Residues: CASSLDLANEQFF.

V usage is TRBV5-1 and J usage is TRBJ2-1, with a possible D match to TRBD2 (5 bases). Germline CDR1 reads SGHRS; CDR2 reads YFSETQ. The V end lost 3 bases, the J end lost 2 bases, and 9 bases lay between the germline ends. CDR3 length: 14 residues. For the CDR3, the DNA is TGCGCCAGCAGCTCGGCGGAGGCCTACAATGAGCAGTTCTTC. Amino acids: CASSSAEAYNEQFF.

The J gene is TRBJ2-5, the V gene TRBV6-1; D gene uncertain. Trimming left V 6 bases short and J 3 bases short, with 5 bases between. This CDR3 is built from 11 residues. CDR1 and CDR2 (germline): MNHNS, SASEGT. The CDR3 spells CASRGKETQYF. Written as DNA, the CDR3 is TGTGCCAGCAGGGGGAAAGAGACCCAGTACTTC.